Below, 5 T cell receptor beta chains from the same sample are listed, as sequenced in a study of blood T cell repertoires in COVID-19. Only in-frame clones appear in the TCRdb table, and some are missing; sequencing was by immunoSEQ multiplex PCR. The table has 100,000 or so clones, around 90% seen once; the top ten hold 5.7%. Sequencing was performed on peripheral blood. Source of these receptors: an older man with acute or convalescent COVID-19.

The genes are TRBV5-1 and TRBJ1-4; tentative D call: TRBD1 (6 bases). CDR3 length: 15 amino acids. Germline-derived CDR1 and CDR2 are SGHRS and YFSETQ. The V end lost 4 bases, the J end lost 0 bases, and 10 bases lay between the germline ends. The CDR3 reads CASSRDTSTNEKLFF. As DNA, the CDR3 is TGCGCCAGCAGCCGGGACACCTCAACTAATGAAAAACTGTTTTTT. The complete variable domain, with remaining parts taken from reference TRBV5-1 and TRBJ1-4, reads KAGVTQTPRYLIKTRGQQVTLSCSPISGHRSVSWYQQTPGQGLQFLFEYFSETQRNKGNFPGRFSGRQFSNSRSEMNVSTLELGDSALYLCASSRDTSTNEKLFFGSGTQLSVL.

This clone was counted ten times or more. The rearrangement links TRBV7-9 to TRBJ2-3; no clear D. Trimming removed 5 bases at V and 2 bases at J, with 8 bases between. The CDR3 consists of 13 residues. Germline V gives CDR1 SEHNR, CDR2 FQNEAQ (reference sequence). CDR3: CASSPFYTDTQYF. For the CDR3, the DNA is TGTGCCAGCAGCCCCTTTTACACAGATACGCAGTATTTT. Based on the CDR3 plus reference TRBV7-9 and TRBJ2-3, the full variable domain is DTGVSQNPRHKITKRGQNVTFRCDPISEHNRLYWYRQTLGQGPEFLTYFQNEAQLEKSRLLSDRFSAERPKGSFSTLEIQRTEQGDSAMYLCASSPFYTDTQYFGPGTRLTVL.

The CDR3 is CASKTGYQPQHF. In DNA, the CDR3 is TGTGCCAGCAAGACAGGGTACCAGCCCCAGCATTTT. The J gene is TRBJ1-5, the V gene TRBV27; 7 positions agree with TRBD1. Trimming removed 7 bases from V and 7 bases from J; junction bases left unmatched: 4. Germline-derived CDR1 and CDR2 are MNHEY and SMNVEV (reference sequence). CDR3 length equals 12 residues.

V is TRBV18 and J is TRBJ1-5, with D tentatively TRBD1 (6 bases). Germline V gene lookup returns CDR1 KGHSH and CDR2 LQKENI. This CDR3 is built from 14 residues. Trimming removed 6 bases from V and 7 bases from J, with 16 bases in between. CDR3 sequence reads: CASSLTGSDQPQHF. CDR3 sequence (DNA): TGTGCCAGCTCCCTCACAGGGTCGGACCAGCCCCAGCATTTT. Based on the CDR3 plus reference TRBV18 and TRBJ1-5, the full variable domain is NAGVMQNPRHLVRRRGQEARLRCSPMKGHSHVYWYRQLPEEGLKFMVYLQKENIIDESGMPKERFSAEFPKEGPSILRIQQVVRGDSAAYFCASSLTGSDQPQHFGDGTRLSIL.

Written as DNA, the CDR3 is TGTGCCAGCTGGGGCAGAGCGGACGGGGGGGCCTACGAGCAGTACTTC. Protein: CASWGRADGGAYEQYF. V gene TRBV4-2 combines with J gene TRBJ2-7; 8 bases line up with TRBD2. With V trimmed by 8 bases and J by 2 bases, 14 bases remained unmatched. There are 16 residues in the CDR3. Per germline, CDR1 LGHNA and CDR2 YNFKEQ.